The clone carrying this T cell receptor (beta chain) appeared a single time. CDR1 and CDR2 from the germline V gene are SNHLY and FYNNEI. The V end was cut by 7 bases, the J end by 4 bases, with 13 bases between. This CDR3 has 13 amino acids. This entry is derived from a study of blood T cell repertoires in COVID-19. Sequencing used immunoSEQ multiplex PCR; TCRdb keeps in-frame clones, though not all of them. The sample records about 150,000 clones, 82% being singletons. The rearrangement joins TRBV2 to TRBJ1-2, with D maybe TRBD1 (5 bases). The sample comprised peripheral blood. The TCR was taken from a human donor with acute or convalescent COVID-19. The donor label of this sample is uncertain. The CDR3 region has the DNA TGTGCCAGCACAGCGGGGCCGCTCTATGGCTACACCTTC. This encodes CASTAGPLYGYTF. Combining the CDR3 with reference TRBV2 and TRBJ1-2 gives the whole variable domain EPEVTQTPSHQVTQMGQEVILRCVPISNHLYFYWYRQILGQKVEFLVSFYNNEISEKSEIFDDQFSVERPDGSNFTLKIRSTKLEDSAMYFCASTAGPLYGYTFGSGTRLTVV.